One and the same sample provided the 21 T cell receptor beta chains below, sequenced in a study of T cell responses to AZD1222 COVID-19 vaccine. TCRdb's copy holds only in-frame clones and misses some; the assay was immunoSEQ multiplex PCR. The data hold some 130,000 clones, with 80% to 95% observed a single time. The sequencing used peripheral blood, collected on day 0 of AZD1222 vaccination. These receptors all come from an adult in good health.

A few counts support this clone. The chain carries TRBV28 and TRBJ1-3; the D is unclear. V was pared by 6 bases and J by 0 bases, with 9 bases between. Germline values: CDR1 MDHEN, CDR2 SYDVKM. CDR3 length equals 14 residues. Here the CDR3 reads CASSPTTSGNTIYF. In DNA form, the CDR3 reads TGTGCCAGCAGCCCGACTACCTCTGGAAACACCATATATTTT.

In nucleotides, the CDR3 is TGTGCCAGCAGTTTTCTGCCGAGCTATGGCTACACCTTC. Its protein is CASSFLPSYGYTF. The chain uses TRBV27 and TRBJ1-2; D gene ambiguous. Germline lookup yields CDR1 MNHEY and CDR2 SMNVEV (reference sequence). Trimming took off 3 bases at V and 4 bases at J, with 9 bases between the two ends. CDR3 length equals 13 residues.

The rearrangement joins TRBV2 to TRBJ2-4; D possibly corresponds to TRBD2 (5 bases). Germline CDR1 reads SNHLY; CDR2 reads FYNNEI. The ends were cut back, 4 bases at V and 6 bases at J, with 13 bases in the middle. There are 14 residues in the CDR3. The CDR3 is CASSAPGSGNIQYF. CDR3 DNA: TGTGCCAGCAGTGCCCCGGGATCGGGAAACATTCAGTACTTC.

Of note for this clone: At one of its ends the junction is not consistent with the germline gene, which may arise from a read error. The V gene is TRBV6-1, the J gene TRBJ1-6; 8 nucleotides align to TRBD1. The CDR3 loop spans 17 amino acids. The germline V gene has CDR1 MNHNS and CDR2 SASEGT. CDR3 DNA: TGTGCCAGCAGTAAAGCAGGGGGCGCACGTAATAATTCACCCCTCCACTTT. The encoded protein is CASSKAGGARNNSPLHF.

The chain carries TRBV15 and TRBJ2-7; 11 bases are shared with TRBD2. V trimming: 0 bases; J trimming: 3 bases; junction bases outside the gene matches: 4. The CDR3 has 16 residues. Germline V gene sequence: CDR1 LNHNV, CDR2 YYDKDF (reference sequence). As DNA, the CDR3 is TGTGCCACCAGCAGAGATCCCGGACTAGCGGGCTACGAGCAGTACTTC. It codes for CATSRDPGLAGYEQYF.

The chain recombines TRBV5-1 with TRBJ2-3, with D perhaps assigned TRBD1 or TRBD2 (5 bases each). V lost 0 bases to trimming and J lost 2 bases, with 7 bases between them. The CDR3 is 14 amino acids. Germline CDR1 reads SGHRS; CDR2 reads YFSETQ. This chain's CDR3 is CASSLGGVTDTQYF. In DNA form, the CDR3 reads TGCGCCAGCAGCTTGGGAGGGGTCACAGATACGCAGTATTTT.

This clone was picked up one time. The V call is TRBV5-5, the J call TRBJ2-5, with a weak D call TRBD2 (6 bases). Trimming shortened V by 0 bases and J by 0 bases, and 12 bases separated the two germline ends. The CDR3 consists of 16 residues. From germline, CDR1 is SGHKS and CDR2 YYEKEE (reference sequence). The CDR3 reads CASSLVAGNYQETQYF. In nucleotides, the CDR3 is TGTGCCAGCAGCTTGGTGGCGGGGAATTACCAAGAGACCCAGTACTTC.

This clone was detected once. The chain joins TRBV15 to TRBJ2-1; D remains unclear. Per germline, CDR1 LNHNV and CDR2 YYDKDF (reference sequence). The CDR3 sequence is 14 residues long. Between the trimmed V and J ends, which lost 8 bases and 4 bases, there was a span of 15 bases. The CDR3: CATSQGATYNEQFF. The CDR3 DNA follows: TGTGCCACCTCCCAAGGAGCCACGTACAATGAGCAGTTCTTC.

The chain employs TRBV5-1 and TRBJ1-1, with D possibly being TRBD1 (5 bases). CDR3 size: 15 residues. CDR1 is SGHRS, CDR2 YFSETQ, per germline. V was pared by 0 bases and J by 1 base, with 10 bases between. The CDR3 DNA sequence: TGCGCCAGCAGCTTGGTAAGGGGAGGGAACACTGAAGCTTTCTTT. This gives the protein CASSLVRGGNTEAFF.

This sequence joins TRBV28 and TRBJ1-5; 8 bases line up with TRBD1. J lost 4 bases, V lost 8 bases, and 10 bases had no gene match. Germline-derived CDR1 and CDR2 are MDHEN and SYDVKM. The CDR3 runs to 15 residues. As DNA, the CDR3 is TGTGCCAGCCTACCCCGGCAGGGGGCTAATCAGCCCCAGCATTTT. This translates into CASLPRQGANQPQHF.

J is TRBJ2-2 and V is TRBV29-1; maybe TRBD1 (6 bases). Between the trimmed V and J ends, which lost 5 bases and 7 bases, there was a span of 20 bases. This CDR3 comprises 15 residues. Germline V gene sequence: CDR1 SQVTM, CDR2 ANQGSEA. CDR3 DNA sequence: TGCAGCGTTTCTACAGGGAGTATCGCTGGCGGGGAGCTGTTTTTT. Its translation: CSVSTGSIAGGELFF.

This clone has just one count. The chain joins TRBV28 to TRBJ1-5, with TRBD1 as a possible D gene (5 bases). Deletions cut 2 bases from V and 5 bases from J, with 10 bases between. Germline V gives CDR1 MDHEN, CDR2 SYDVKM. The CDR3 is 14 amino acids. In DNA form, the CDR3 reads TGTGCCAGCAGTTTAGGAGGGGCCCATCAGCCCCAGCATTTT. Amino acid sequence: CASSLGGAHQPQHF.

The chain couples TRBV5-6 to TRBJ1-2; D perhaps matches TRBD1 (6 bases). This CDR3 has 13 residues. The V end was cut by 4 bases, the J end by 4 bases, with 11 bases between. The V gene's germline CDR1 is SGHDT and CDR2 YYEEEE. CDR3 sequence: CASSPGDSYGYTF. CDR3 nucleotides: TGTGCCAGCAGCCCAGGGGATAGCTATGGCTACACCTTC.

The table lists this clone with a few counts. The chain carries TRBV3-1 (or the pseudogene TRBV3-2) and TRBJ2-2; 11 nucleotides match TRBD2. The CDR3 spans 18 residues. Germline assignment: CDR1 LGHDT and CDR2 YNNKEL (reference sequence). Trimming at V came to 0 bases and at J to 4 bases, leaving 7 bases not matched to a gene. This CDR3 is CASSQELAGGPGTGELFF. The CDR3 nucleotides read TGTGCCAGCAGCCAAGAATTAGCGGGAGGGCCTGGCACCGGGGAGCTGTTTTTT.

This sequence joins TRBV18 and TRBJ1-4; the D gene is possibly TRBD1 (5 bases). The CDR3 sequence is 18 residues long. With 5 bases removed from V and 0 bases from J, the gap between germline ends came to 19 bases. Germline V gives CDR1 KGHSH, CDR2 LQKENI. CDR3 bases: TGTGCCAGCTCATCAACACCGGGACCCCAAGCAACTAATGAAAAACTGTTTTTT. Its translation is CASSSTPGPQATNEKLFF.

The chain has TRBV14 and TRBJ2-7; 13 bases are shared with TRBD2. The CDR3 covers 20 residues. Germline trimming cut 0 bases from V and 3 bases from J; bases unmatched to any gene: 14. CDR1 SGHDN and CDR2 FVKESK come from the germline V gene. CDR3 in DNA: TGTGCCAGCAGCCAAGATCGGTCGGGTACTAGCGGGAGGGCCGTCTACGAGCAGTACTTC. Its protein is CASSQDRSGTSGRAVYEQYF.

V usage is TRBV12-5 and J usage is TRBJ2-7; D call uncertain. The CDR3 has 15 residues. V was clipped by 1 base and J by 5 bases, with 15 bases between them. Per the germline V gene, CDR1 is LGHNT and CDR2 is FRNRAP. The CDR3: CASGLGQAPVDEQYF. For the CDR3, the DNA is TGTGCTAGTGGTTTGGGTCAGGCCCCGGTGGACGAGCAGTACTTC.

This chain joins TRBV7-6 and TRBJ2-1; 12 bases line up with TRBD2. The germline V gene has CDR1 SGHVS and CDR2 FNYEAQ. CDR3 length: 15 residues. V shed 5 bases and J 7 bases; nucleotides not matched to a gene: 6. DNA of the CDR3: TGTGCCAGCAGCACCGGGACTAGCGGGTTTAATGAGCAGTTCTTC. This encodes CASSTGTSGFNEQFF.

The chain couples TRBV19 to TRBJ2-3; D gene uncertain. The length of the CDR3 is 15 residues. The ends were cut back, 3 bases at V and 0 bases at J, with 10 bases in the middle. Germline lookup yields CDR1 LNHDA and CDR2 SQIVND (reference sequence). CDR3: CASSMGDTSTDTQYF. In nucleotides, the CDR3 is TGTGCCAGTAGTATGGGTGATACTAGCACAGATACGCAGTATTTT.

The chain employs TRBV28 and TRBJ1-4; 8 positions agree with TRBD1. Trimming removed 8 bases from V and 6 bases from J; junction bases left unmatched: 5. The CDR3 is 13 residues long. Germline assignment: CDR1 MDHEN and CDR2 SYDVKM. CDR3 bases: TGTGCCAGCCAGCCAGGGGGCGATGAAAAACTGTTTTTT. Residues: CASQPGGDEKLFF.

This rearrangement joins TRBV3-1 (or the pseudogene TRBV3-2) to TRBJ2-1, with TRBD1 matching 10 bases. Germline V gives CDR1 LGHDT, CDR2 YNNKEL (reference sequence). The CDR3 is 18 amino acids. V shed 4 bases, J shed 4 bases, and the junction held 13 bases outside the gene matches. CDR3 region: CASSRINSGTGVYNEQFF. As DNA, the CDR3 is TGTGCCAGCAGCCGCATCAATTCCGGGACAGGGGTATACAATGAGCAGTTCTTC.